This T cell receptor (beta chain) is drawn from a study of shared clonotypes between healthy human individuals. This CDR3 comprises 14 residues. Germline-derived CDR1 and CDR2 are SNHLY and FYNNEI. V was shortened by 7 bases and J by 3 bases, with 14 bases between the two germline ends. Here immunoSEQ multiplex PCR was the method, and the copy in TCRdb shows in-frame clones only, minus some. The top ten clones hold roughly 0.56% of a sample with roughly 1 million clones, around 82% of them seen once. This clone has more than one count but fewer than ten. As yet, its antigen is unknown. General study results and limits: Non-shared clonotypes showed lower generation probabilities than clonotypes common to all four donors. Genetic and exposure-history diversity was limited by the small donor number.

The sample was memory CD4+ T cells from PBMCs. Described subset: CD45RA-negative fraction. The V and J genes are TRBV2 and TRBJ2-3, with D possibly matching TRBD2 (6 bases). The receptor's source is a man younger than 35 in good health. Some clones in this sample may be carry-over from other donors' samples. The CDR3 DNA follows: TGTGCCAGCACTTTGACTAGTGGGACAGATACGCAGTATTTT. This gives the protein CASTLTSGTDTQYF.